These T cell receptor beta chains were read from a single sample in a study of regulatory T cells in long-lasting Graves disease. TCRdb re-called the multiplex PCR reads with MiXCR, one entry per CDR3 protein. The sample lists 650,000 to 700,000 distinct CDR3 sequences, around 30% seen once, with around 42% in the top ten. The sequences come from peripheral blood mononuclear cells (PBMCs), collected when the disease was refractory, from a patient treated with antithyroid drugs. These receptors were collected from a female donor with Graves disease. The CDR3 runs from the conserved cysteine through the conserved F or W. The size of a clone is reported for some rows only, either as once, few or many, or as a class for expanded clones.

V gene: TRBV10-2
clone size: -
CDR3 protein: CASSGPTAVSGNTIYF

V gene: TRBV6-1
clone size: many
CDR3 protein: CASSPRDRRNQPQHF

V gene: TRBV10-3
clone size: -
CDR3 protein: CAISEGIATNEKLFF

V gene: TRBV29-1
clone size: few
CDR3 protein: CSALFGTPGRPQHF

V gene: TRBV6-2/TRBV6-3
clone size: many
CDR3 protein: CASSDQGVNTEAFF

V gene: TRBV12-3/TRBV12-4
clone size: few
CDR3 protein: CASCGANTGELFF

V gene: TRBV20-1
clone size: -
CDR3 protein: CSVEEWTGSNTEAFF

V gene: TRBV7-6
clone size: -
CDR3 protein: CASSETGTQETQYF

V gene: TRBV11-3
clone size: many
CDR3 protein: CASSPRLSGELFF

V gene: TRBV24-1
clone size: -
CDR3 protein: CATSASGRETQYF

V gene: TRBV12-3/TRBV12-4
clone size: many
CDR3 protein: CASSGDRDSYNSPLHF

V gene: TRBV3-1
clone size: many
CDR3 protein: CASSQDQGGYGYTF

V gene: TRBV5-1
clone size: -
CDR3 protein: CASSGGTVRGNTEAFF

V gene: TRBV6-2/TRBV6-3
clone size: few
CDR3 protein: CASRGRGRETQYF

V gene: TRBV27
clone size: -
CDR3 protein: CASRITGNQPQHF

V gene: TRBV6-1
clone size: few
CDR3 protein: CASRTRTRDSPLHF

V gene: TRBV15
clone size: -
CDR3 protein: CATSRDTGSPLHF

V gene: TRBV20-1
clone size: few
CDR3 protein: CSAADWTYEQYF

V gene: TRBV5-1
clone size: -
CDR3 protein: CASSLEASGEAFF

V gene: TRBV6-1
clone size: -
CDR3 protein: CASSLGLAGFYEQYF

V gene: TRBV2
clone size: many
CDR3 protein: CATQQGDQPQHF

V gene: TRBV2
clone size: many
CDR3 protein: CASRRTGTYNEQFF

V gene: TRBV20-1
clone size: -
CDR3 protein: CSARAAGVGTGELFF

V gene: TRBV5-1
clone size: -
CDR3 protein: CATRAGYENTEAFF

V gene: TRBV28
clone size: few
CDR3 protein: CASRARGGEQYF

V gene: TRBV30
clone size: once
CDR3 protein: CAWGTPYEQYF

V gene: TRBV5-1
clone size: -
CDR3 protein: CASSLFTGGDGYTF

V gene: TRBV6-1
clone size: many
CDR3 protein: CASSRSSRVGYGYTF

V gene: TRBV6-1
clone size: -
CDR3 protein: CASSLGSDVNEQFF

V gene: TRBV29-1
clone size: -
CDR3 protein: CSANRGSERETQYF

V gene: TRBV12-3/TRBV12-4
clone size: -
CDR3 protein: CASSSSEGYEQYF

V gene: TRBV25-1
clone size: few
CDR3 protein: CASSEEGQYRGYTF

V gene: TRBV12-3/TRBV12-4
clone size: -
CDR3 protein: CASSFRREGSGELFF

V gene: TRBV20-1
clone size: few
CDR3 protein: CSARVGYEQYF

V gene: TRBV2
clone size: -
CDR3 protein: CASEGQASGNTIYF

V gene: TRBV11-1
clone size: -
CDR3 protein: CASSLALSGGTTEAFF

V gene: TRBV7-8
clone size: few
CDR3 protein: CASSLRDSLNSPLHF

V gene: TRBV29-1
clone size: few
CDR3 protein: CSVCPSGNQETQYF

V gene: TRBV6-1
clone size: few
CDR3 protein: CASRDRTGGYGYTF

V gene: TRBV12-3/TRBV12-4
clone size: few
CDR3 protein: CASRLTSGRYSYEQYF

V gene: TRBV6-5
clone size: few
CDR3 protein: CASSYGIASYEQYF